Sequencing of this T cell receptor beta chain was carried out in a study of OX40 agonist ivuxolimab in advanced cancers. Whole-study context: Dose-escalation patients were diagnosed with hepatocellular carcinoma, melanoma, renal cell cancer or head and neck cancer.

The protocol was immunoSEQ multiplex PCR, while the TCRdb copy is restricted to in-frame clones and leaves out a portion. The sample contains tens of thousands of clones, roughly 94% of which appear only once. Germline-derived CDR1 and CDR2 are MNHNY and SVGAGI (reference sequence). V lost 4 bases and J 2 bases, leaving 15 bases between the germline ends. The CDR3 extends over 15 amino acids. This specimen was CD4+ or CD8+ T cells sorted from blood, taken in a trial of the OX40 agonist ivuxolimab. The rearrangement joins TRBV6-6 to TRBJ2-7; D unclear. The source of this sequence is an adult with an advanced solid tumor such as melanoma, head and neck, liver or kidney cancer. For the CDR3, the DNA is TGTGCCAGCAGTTCACCATCGGACGGAGCCTACGAGCAGTACTTC. Translating gives CASSSPSDGAYEQYF.